The rows below give T cell receptor beta chains drawn from one sample of a study of vaccination effects on CD4 cells after COVID-19. Their antigens remain unidentified. Assay used: immunoSEQ multiplex PCR; TCRdb lists only in-frame clones, some missing. The profile shows under 30,000 clones, roughly four fifths of them singletons. The source was CD4+ T cells from PBMCs cultured with HCoV-OC43 spike peptides, collected after COVID-19 vaccination. Source of these receptors: a human donor who received a COVID-19 vaccine. Each CDR3 is given with its conserved first and last residue. Fields, in order: J gene, D gene, V gene, clone size, CDR3 DNA, CDR3 protein. A D gene is named only where the DNA matches it firmly. The size entry is marked missing in some rows and otherwise reads once, few, many or a size class.

j_gene: TRBJ1-2; d_gene: -; v_gene: TRBV6-5; abundance: -; CDR3nt: TGTGCCAGCAAGACCAACAGCGCCCTAGATCCTGGCTACACCTTC; CDR3aa: CASKTNSALDPGYTF
j_gene: TRBJ1-2; d_gene: TRBD1; v_gene: TRBV7-8; abundance: -; CDR3nt: TGTGCCAGCAGCGAACAGGGGTTTGGGTATGGCTACACCTTC; CDR3aa: CASSEQGFGYGYTF
j_gene: TRBJ1-2; d_gene: -; v_gene: TRBV27; abundance: -; CDR3nt: TGTGCCAGCAGCTCCCCCAGTGATTCTAACTATGGCTACACCTTC; CDR3aa: CASSSPSDSNYGYTF
j_gene: TRBJ2-1; d_gene: -; v_gene: TRBV15; abundance: -; CDR3nt: TGTGCCACCAGCAGAGAGGTAGGTGAGCAGTTCTTC; CDR3aa: CATSREVGEQFF
j_gene: TRBJ1-5; d_gene: -; v_gene: TRBV19; abundance: -; CDR3nt: TGTGCCAGTAGTCAGGCAGGAGGTTTAAGCAATCAGCCCCAGCATTTT; CDR3aa: CASSQAGGLSNQPQHF
j_gene: TRBJ2-1; d_gene: -; v_gene: TRBV6-5; abundance: -; CDR3nt: TGTGCCAGCAGTTACGCTGGCGGGGTTAATGAGCAGTTCTTC; CDR3aa: CASSYAGGVNEQFF
j_gene: TRBJ1-2; d_gene: TRBD1; v_gene: TRBV7-2; abundance: few; CDR3nt: TGTGCCAGCAGCATCCCGGGACAGGGTTTCTCTAACTATGGCTACACCTTC; CDR3aa: CASSIPGQGFSNYGYTF
j_gene: TRBJ1-2; d_gene: -; v_gene: TRBV30; abundance: -; CDR3nt: TGTGCCTGGATCGGGCAGGCTAACTATGGCTACACCTTC; CDR3aa: CAWIGQANYGYTF
j_gene: TRBJ1-3; d_gene: -; v_gene: TRBV10-2; abundance: -; CDR3nt: TGCGCCAGCAGTGAGTTAATGGGGGTTTCAGGAAACACCATATATTTT; CDR3aa: CASSELMGVSGNTIYF
j_gene: TRBJ1-1; d_gene: -; v_gene: TRBV15; abundance: -; CDR3nt: TGTGCCACCAGCCCCCCCCAGGGGAACACTGAAGCTTTCTTT; CDR3aa: CATSPPQGNTEAFF
j_gene: TRBJ2-4; d_gene: -; v_gene: TRBV11-2; abundance: -; CDR3nt: TGTGCCAGCAGCCCACGGGTCGGTGGGGGAAAAAACATTCAGTACTTC; CDR3aa: CASSPRVGGGKNIQYF
j_gene: TRBJ2-5; d_gene: -; v_gene: TRBV2; abundance: -; CDR3nt: TGTGCCAGCAGTGAATTGACAGTCCAAGAGACCCAGTACTTC; CDR3aa: CASSELTVQETQYF
j_gene: TRBJ1-2; d_gene: -; v_gene: TRBV30; abundance: -; CDR3nt: TGTGCCTGGAACACGGGTTTCAACTATGGCTACACCTTC; CDR3aa: CAWNTGFNYGYTF
j_gene: TRBJ1-1; d_gene: -; v_gene: TRBV10-2; abundance: once; CDR3nt: TGCGCCACCTCCAGCAGGAACACTGAAGCTTTCTTT; CDR3aa: CATSSRNTEAFF
j_gene: TRBJ1-2; d_gene: -; v_gene: TRBV29-1; abundance: once; CDR3nt: TGCAGCGTTGAAGTACTGGATGGCTACACCTTC; CDR3aa: CSVEVLDGYTF
j_gene: TRBJ2-7; d_gene: -; v_gene: TRBV6-5; abundance: -; CDR3nt: TGTGCCAGCAGTTACGGCACTTTCTACGAGCAGTACTTC; CDR3aa: CASSYGTFYEQYF
j_gene: TRBJ1-2; d_gene: TRBD1; v_gene: TRBV7-9; abundance: -; CDR3nt: TGTGCCAGCAGCTTAAGGGGGCGGTCTGGCTACACCTTC; CDR3aa: CASSLRGRSGYTF
j_gene: TRBJ2-1; d_gene: TRBD2; v_gene: TRBV6-5; abundance: -; CDR3nt: TGTGCCAGCAGTTACTCTCGGACTAGCGGCTGGAATGAGCAGTTCTTC; CDR3aa: CASSYSRTSGWNEQFF
j_gene: TRBJ1-2; d_gene: TRBD1; v_gene: TRBV5-1; abundance: -; CDR3nt: TGCGCCAGCAGCTTGGTTCCGGGACAGGGGGAGGCAAGCGGCTACACCTTC; CDR3aa: CASSLVPGQGEASGYTF
j_gene: TRBJ1-2; d_gene: -; v_gene: TRBV25-1; abundance: few; CDR3nt: TGTGCCAGCAGTGAATCCCAGGTTCTGTCTTATGGCTACACCTTC; CDR3aa: CASSESQVLSYGYTF
j_gene: TRBJ1-3; d_gene: -; v_gene: TRBV7-6; abundance: -; CDR3nt: TGTGCCAGCAGCTTACTTGCGGGCTCTGGAAACACCATATATTTT; CDR3aa: CASSLLAGSGNTIYF
j_gene: TRBJ1-2; d_gene: TRBD1; v_gene: TRBV5-4; abundance: once; CDR3nt: TGTGCCAGCAGCTCGCCCACGACGACAGGGAACTATGGCTACACCTTC; CDR3aa: CASSSPTTTGNYGYTF
j_gene: TRBJ1-1; d_gene: -; v_gene: TRBV12-3/TRBV12-4; abundance: once; CDR3nt: TGTGCCAGCAGCCTACAGGGGAACACTGAAGCTTTCTTT; CDR3aa: CASSLQGNTEAFF
j_gene: TRBJ1-1; d_gene: TRBD1; v_gene: TRBV7-9; abundance: few; CDR3nt: TGTGCCAGCAGCTTAGCGGGCTTAACAGGGGGGAGCGCTGAAGCTTTCTTT; CDR3aa: CASSLAGLTGGSAEAFF
j_gene: TRBJ2-1; d_gene: TRBD2; v_gene: TRBV30; abundance: -; CDR3nt: TGTGCCTGGACATGTGCAGGACTAGCGGGATTTAATGAGCAGTTCTTC; CDR3aa: CAWTCAGLAGFNEQFF
j_gene: TRBJ1-1; d_gene: -; v_gene: TRBV3-1/TRBV3-2; abundance: few; CDR3nt: TGTGCCAGCAGCCGGGATACGTCCATGAACACTGAAGCTTTCTTT; CDR3aa: CASSRDTSMNTEAFF
j_gene: TRBJ1-4; d_gene: -; v_gene: TRBV6-5; abundance: -; CDR3nt: TGTGCCAGCAGTCGGGGAAATGAAAAACTGTTTTTT; CDR3aa: CASSRGNEKLFF
j_gene: TRBJ2-2; d_gene: -; v_gene: TRBV4-1; abundance: -; CDR3nt: TGCGCCAGCAGCCAAGCGCTTCTAGGAAGGAGGGTCACCGGGGAGCTGTTTTTT; CDR3aa: CASSQALLGRRVTGELFF
j_gene: TRBJ2-3; d_gene: TRBD2; v_gene: TRBV6-1; abundance: -; CDR3nt: TGTGCCAGCAGTGAACTAGCGGGGGGGCCAGATACGCAGTATTTT; CDR3aa: CASSELAGGPDTQYF
j_gene: TRBJ1-6; d_gene: -; v_gene: TRBV3-1/TRBV3-2; abundance: -; CDR3nt: TGTGCCAGCAGCCAAGATCGACGGAGTCGCTCACCCCTCCACTTT; CDR3aa: CASSQDRRSRSPLHF
j_gene: TRBJ1-2; d_gene: -; v_gene: TRBV6-1; abundance: -; CDR3nt: TGTGCCAGCAGTGAAGCGCTTGCCAGGCAATTTGGCTACACCTTC; CDR3aa: CASSEALARQFGYTF
j_gene: TRBJ1-1; d_gene: -; v_gene: TRBV4-1; abundance: few; CDR3nt: TGCGCCAGCAGCGGTAGAACGGAGAACACTGAAGCTTTCTTT; CDR3aa: CASSGRTENTEAFF
j_gene: TRBJ2-2; d_gene: -; v_gene: TRBV19; abundance: -; CDR3nt: TGTGCCAGTAGTATCCAGCGAGGCGGGGAGCTGTTTTTT; CDR3aa: CASSIQRGGELFF
j_gene: TRBJ2-1; d_gene: -; v_gene: TRBV11-2; abundance: -; CDR3nt: TGTGCCAGCAGCTTATCGCCAGTAGGGGCGAATGAGCAGTTCTTC; CDR3aa: CASSLSPVGANEQFF
j_gene: TRBJ2-7; d_gene: TRBD1; v_gene: TRBV3-1/TRBV3-2; abundance: -; CDR3nt: TGTGCCAGCAGCCAACTTTCCGGGACAGGATCCTCGCAGTACTTC; CDR3aa: CASSQLSGTGSSQYF
j_gene: TRBJ1-2; d_gene: -; v_gene: TRBV5-8; abundance: -; CDR3nt: TGTGCCAGCAGCAGAGTTGGGAGCACTAACTATGGCTACACCTTC; CDR3aa: CASSRVGSTNYGYTF
j_gene: TRBJ1-1; d_gene: TRBD1; v_gene: TRBV5-8; abundance: once; CDR3nt: TGTGCCAGTAGGGGACAGGTCATGAACACTGAAGCTTTCTTT; CDR3aa: CASRGQVMNTEAFF
j_gene: TRBJ2-1; d_gene: TRBD2; v_gene: TRBV5-4; abundance: few; CDR3nt: TGTGCCAGCAGCTTGGGGGGGGAGGGCTACAATGAGCAGTTCTTC; CDR3aa: CASSLGGEGYNEQFF
j_gene: TRBJ1-2; d_gene: -; v_gene: TRBV6-5; abundance: -; CDR3nt: TGTGCCAGCAGTTACTCGGGCGGATCCTATGGCTACACCTTC; CDR3aa: CASSYSGGSYGYTF
j_gene: TRBJ1-6; d_gene: -; v_gene: TRBV13; abundance: few; CDR3nt: TGTGCCAGCAGCTTAAAGTTACTTGGACGGACTAATTCACCCCTCCACTTT; CDR3aa: CASSLKLLGRTNSPLHF
j_gene: TRBJ2-3; d_gene: -; v_gene: TRBV19; abundance: -; CDR3nt: TGTGCCAGTAGTATGGGTTCGGGCACAGATACGCAGTATTTT; CDR3aa: CASSMGSGTDTQYF